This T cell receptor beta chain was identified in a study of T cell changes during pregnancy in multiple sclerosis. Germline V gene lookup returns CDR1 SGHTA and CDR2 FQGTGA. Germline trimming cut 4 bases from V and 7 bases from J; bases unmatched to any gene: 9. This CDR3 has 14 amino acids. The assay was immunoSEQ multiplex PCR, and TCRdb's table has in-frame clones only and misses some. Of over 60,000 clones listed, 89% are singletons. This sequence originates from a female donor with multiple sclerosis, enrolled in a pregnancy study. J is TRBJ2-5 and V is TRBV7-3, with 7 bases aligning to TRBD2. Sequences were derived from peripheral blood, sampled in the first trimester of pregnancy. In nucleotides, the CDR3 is TGTGCCAGCAGCTCCCGGGGGGATTTGGGGACCCAGTACTTC. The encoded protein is CASSSRGDLGTQYF.